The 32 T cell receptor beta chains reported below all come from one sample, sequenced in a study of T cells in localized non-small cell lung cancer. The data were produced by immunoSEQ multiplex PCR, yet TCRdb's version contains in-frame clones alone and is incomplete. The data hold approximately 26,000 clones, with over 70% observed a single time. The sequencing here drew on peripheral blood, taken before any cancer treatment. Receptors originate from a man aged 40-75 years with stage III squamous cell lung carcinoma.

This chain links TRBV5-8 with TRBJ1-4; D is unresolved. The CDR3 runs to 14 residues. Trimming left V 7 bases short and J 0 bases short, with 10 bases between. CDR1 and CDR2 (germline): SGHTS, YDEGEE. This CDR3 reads CASDVGATNEKLFF. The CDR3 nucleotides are TGTGCCAGCGATGTGGGAGCAACTAATGAAAAACTGTTTTTT.

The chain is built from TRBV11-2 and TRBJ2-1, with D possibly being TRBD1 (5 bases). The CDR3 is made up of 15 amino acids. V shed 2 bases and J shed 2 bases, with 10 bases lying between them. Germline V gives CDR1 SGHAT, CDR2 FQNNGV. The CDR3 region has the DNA TGTGCCAGCAGCTTACAGGGTTGGGCCTACAATGAGCAGTTCTTC. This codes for CASSLQGWAYNEQFF.

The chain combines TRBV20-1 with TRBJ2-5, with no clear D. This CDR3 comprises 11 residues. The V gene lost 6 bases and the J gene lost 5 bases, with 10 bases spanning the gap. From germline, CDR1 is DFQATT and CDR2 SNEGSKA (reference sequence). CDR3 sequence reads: CSAAPRETQYF. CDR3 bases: TGCAGTGCCGCGCCCAGGGAGACCCAGTACTTC.

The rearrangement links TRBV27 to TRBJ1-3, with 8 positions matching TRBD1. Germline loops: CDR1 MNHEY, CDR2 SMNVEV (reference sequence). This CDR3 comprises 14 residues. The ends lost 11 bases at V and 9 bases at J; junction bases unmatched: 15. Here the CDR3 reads CAHTTTGGGCTIYF. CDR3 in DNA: TGTGCCCACACAACAACAGGGGGGGGATGCACCATATATTTT.

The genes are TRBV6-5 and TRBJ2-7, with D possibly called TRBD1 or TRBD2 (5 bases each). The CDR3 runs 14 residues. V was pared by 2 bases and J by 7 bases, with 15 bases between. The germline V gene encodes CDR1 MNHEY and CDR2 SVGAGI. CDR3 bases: TGTGCCAGCAGTTACACCTTGGGACCGGGGGAGCAGTACTTC. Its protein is CASSYTLGPGEQYF.

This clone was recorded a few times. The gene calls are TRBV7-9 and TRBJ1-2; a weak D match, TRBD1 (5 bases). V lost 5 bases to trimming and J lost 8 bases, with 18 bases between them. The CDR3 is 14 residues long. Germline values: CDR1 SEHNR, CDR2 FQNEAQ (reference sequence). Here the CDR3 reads CASSTREVGGGYTF. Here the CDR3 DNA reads TGTGCCAGCAGCACTCGGGAAGTGGGGGGAGGCTACACCTTC.

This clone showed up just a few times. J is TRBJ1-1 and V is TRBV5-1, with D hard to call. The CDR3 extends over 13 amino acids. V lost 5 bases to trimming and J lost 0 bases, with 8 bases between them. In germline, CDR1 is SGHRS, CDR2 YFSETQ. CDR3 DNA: TGCGCCAGCAGAAAGGACCTGAACACTGAAGCTTTCTTT. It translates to CASRKDLNTEAFF.

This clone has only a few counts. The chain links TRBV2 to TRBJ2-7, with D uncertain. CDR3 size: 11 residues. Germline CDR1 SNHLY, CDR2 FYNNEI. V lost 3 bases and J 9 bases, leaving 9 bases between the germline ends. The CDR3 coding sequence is TGTGCCAGCAGTGAGACTCCCGCGCAGTACGTC. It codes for CASSETPAQYV.

CDR3 nucleotide sequence: TGTGCCAGCAGCCGAAACAGGGGGGCCTACGAGCAGTACGTC. This codes for CASSRNRGAYEQYV. The chain is built from TRBV6-1 and TRBJ2-7; 8 nucleotides align to TRBD1. The CDR3 runs to 14 residues. The V gene's germline CDR1 is MNHNS and CDR2 SASEGT. V gave up 6 bases and J gave up 2 bases; unmatched junction bases: 6.

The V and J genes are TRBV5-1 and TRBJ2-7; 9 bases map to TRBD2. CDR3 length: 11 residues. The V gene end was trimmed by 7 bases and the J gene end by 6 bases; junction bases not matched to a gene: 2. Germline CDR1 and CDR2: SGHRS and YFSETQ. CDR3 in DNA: TGCGCCAGCTCACTAGCGGGCGAGCAGTACTTC. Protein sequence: CASSLAGEQYF. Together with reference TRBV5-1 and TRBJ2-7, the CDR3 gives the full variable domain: KAGVTQTPRYLIKTRGQQVTLSCSPISGHRSVSWYQQTPGQGLQFLFEYFSETQRNKGNFPGRFSGRQFSNSRSEMNVSTLELGDSALYLCASSLAGEQYFGPGTRLTVT.

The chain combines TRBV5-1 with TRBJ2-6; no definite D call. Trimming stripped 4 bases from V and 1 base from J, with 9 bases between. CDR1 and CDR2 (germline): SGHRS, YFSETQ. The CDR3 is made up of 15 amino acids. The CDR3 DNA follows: TGCGCCAGCAGCGGTGGCAGGTCTGGGGCCAACGTCCTGACTTTC. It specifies CASSGGRSGANVLTF. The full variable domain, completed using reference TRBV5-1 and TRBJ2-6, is KAGVTQTPRYLIKTRGQQVTLSCSPISGHRSVSWYQQTPGQGLQFLFEYFSETQRNKGNFPGRFSGRQFSNSRSEMNVSTLELGDSALYLCASSGGRSGANVLTFGAGSRLTVL.

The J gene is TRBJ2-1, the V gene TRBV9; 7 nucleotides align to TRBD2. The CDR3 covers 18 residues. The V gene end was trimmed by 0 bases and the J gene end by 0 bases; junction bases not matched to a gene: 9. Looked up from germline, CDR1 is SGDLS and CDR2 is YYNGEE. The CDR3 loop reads CASSVATGGGISYNEQFF. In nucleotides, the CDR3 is TGTGCCAGCAGCGTAGCTACTGGGGGAGGGATCTCCTACAATGAGCAGTTCTTC.

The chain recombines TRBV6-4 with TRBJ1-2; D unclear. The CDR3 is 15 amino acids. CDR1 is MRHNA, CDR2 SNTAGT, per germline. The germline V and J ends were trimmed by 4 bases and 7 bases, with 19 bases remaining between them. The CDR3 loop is CASSAGGRGGSGYTF. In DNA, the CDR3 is TGTGCCAGCAGTGCTGGCGGTCGAGGAGGGAGTGGCTACACCTTC.

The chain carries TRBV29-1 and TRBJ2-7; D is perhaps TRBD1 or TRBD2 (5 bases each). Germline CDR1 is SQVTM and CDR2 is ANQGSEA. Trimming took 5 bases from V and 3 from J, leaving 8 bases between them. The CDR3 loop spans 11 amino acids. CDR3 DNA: TGCAGCGTTCGGGACCGCTACGAGCAGTACTTC. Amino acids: CSVRDRYEQYF.

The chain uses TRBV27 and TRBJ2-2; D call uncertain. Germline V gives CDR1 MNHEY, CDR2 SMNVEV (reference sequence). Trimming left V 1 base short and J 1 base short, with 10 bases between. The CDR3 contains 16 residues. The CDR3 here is CASSLFRIVNTGELFF. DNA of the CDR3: TGTGCCAGCAGTTTATTCCGGATAGTGAACACCGGGGAGCTGTTTTTT.

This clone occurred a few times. CDR3 sequence reads: CASSLSPLEGYTF. Here the CDR3 DNA reads TGCGCCAGCAGCTTGTCCCCCCTAGAGGGCTACACCTTC. The chain couples TRBV5-1 to TRBJ1-2; unclear D gene. Germline V CDR1 and CDR2: SGHRS, YFSETQ. The V and J ends lost 1 base and 8 bases respectively, with 12 bases between them. This CDR3 is built from 13 residues.

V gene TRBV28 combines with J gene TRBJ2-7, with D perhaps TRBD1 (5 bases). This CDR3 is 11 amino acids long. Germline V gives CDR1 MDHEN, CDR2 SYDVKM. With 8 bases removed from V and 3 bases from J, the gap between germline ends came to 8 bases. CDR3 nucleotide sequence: TGTGCCAGCGGACAAGTCTACGAGCAGTACTTC. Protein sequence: CASGQVYEQYF.

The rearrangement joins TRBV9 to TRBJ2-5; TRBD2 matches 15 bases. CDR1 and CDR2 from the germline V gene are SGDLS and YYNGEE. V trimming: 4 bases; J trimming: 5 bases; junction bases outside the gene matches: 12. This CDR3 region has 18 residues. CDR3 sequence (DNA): TGTGCCAGCAGCTTAGGGACTAGCGGGAGGCGGAGGGGGGAGACCCAGTACTTC. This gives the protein CASSLGTSGRRRGETQYF.

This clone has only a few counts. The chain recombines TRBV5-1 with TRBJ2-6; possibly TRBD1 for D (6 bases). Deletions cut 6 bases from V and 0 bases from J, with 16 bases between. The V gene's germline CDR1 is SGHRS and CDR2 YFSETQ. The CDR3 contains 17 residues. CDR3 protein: CASNSGQPSSGANVLTF. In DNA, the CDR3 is TGCGCCAGCAATTCCGGACAGCCCTCCTCTGGGGCCAACGTCCTGACTTTC.

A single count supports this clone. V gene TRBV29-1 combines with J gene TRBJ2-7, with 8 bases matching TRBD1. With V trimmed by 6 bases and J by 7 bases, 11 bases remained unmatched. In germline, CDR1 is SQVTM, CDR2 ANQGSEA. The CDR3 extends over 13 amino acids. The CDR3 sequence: CSVGTGGLREQYF. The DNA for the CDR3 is TGCAGCGTGGGGACAGGAGGTCTGAGGGAGCAGTACTTC.

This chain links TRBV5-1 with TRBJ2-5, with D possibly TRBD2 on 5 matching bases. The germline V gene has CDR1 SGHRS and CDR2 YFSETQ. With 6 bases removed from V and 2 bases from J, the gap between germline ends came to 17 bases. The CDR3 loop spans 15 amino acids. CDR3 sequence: CASKVRGRGQETQYF. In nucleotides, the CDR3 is TGCGCCAGCAAGGTTCGTGGGAGAGGGCAAGAGACCCAGTACTTC.

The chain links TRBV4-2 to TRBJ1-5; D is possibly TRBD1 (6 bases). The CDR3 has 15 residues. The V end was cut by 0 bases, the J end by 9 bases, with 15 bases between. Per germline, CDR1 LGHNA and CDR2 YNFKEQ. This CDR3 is CASSQDSGAQRPQHF. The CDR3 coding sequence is TGTGCCAGCAGCCAAGATTCGGGGGCCCAGAGGCCCCAGCATTTT.

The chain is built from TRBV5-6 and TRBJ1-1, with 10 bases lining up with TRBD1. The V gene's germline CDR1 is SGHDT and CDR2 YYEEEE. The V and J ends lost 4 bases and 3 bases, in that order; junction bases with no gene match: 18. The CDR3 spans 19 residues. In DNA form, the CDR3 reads TGTGCCAGCAGCACCCGGGACAGGGGATTATTAAGTGCGGACACTGAAGCTTTCTTT. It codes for CASSTRDRGLLSADTEAFF.

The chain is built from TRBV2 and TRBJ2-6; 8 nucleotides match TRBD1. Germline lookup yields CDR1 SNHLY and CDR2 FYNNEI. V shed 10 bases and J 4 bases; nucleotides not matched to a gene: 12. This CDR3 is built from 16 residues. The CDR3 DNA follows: TGTGCCAACAAGAGACAGGGGATCACGGGGGCCAACGTCCTGACTTTC. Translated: CANKRQGITGANVLTF.

The CDR3 loop reads CASSLDGPRNTEAFF. CDR3 coding DNA: TGCGCCAGCAGCTTGGATGGACCGAGGAACACTGAAGCTTTCTTT. The chain recombines TRBV5-1 with TRBJ1-1, with D unresolved. The V gene lost 0 bases and the J gene lost 1 base, with 10 bases spanning the gap. CDR1 is SGHRS, CDR2 YFSETQ, per germline. CDR3 length: 15 amino acids.

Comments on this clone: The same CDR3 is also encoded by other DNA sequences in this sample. CDR3 amino acids: CASSPLSGVEAFF. DNA of the CDR3: TGTGCCAGCAGCCCGTTATCAGGGGTCGAAGCTTTCTTT. The V call is TRBV5-4, the J call TRBJ1-1; D perhaps matches TRBD1 (6 bases). Germline V gene lookup returns CDR1 SGHNT and CDR2 YYREEE (reference sequence). Trimming stripped 4 bases from V and 8 bases from J, with 15 bases between. The CDR3 has 13 residues. The complete variable domain, with remaining parts taken from reference TRBV5-4 and TRBJ1-1, reads ETGVTQSPTHLIKTRGQQVTLRCSSQSGHNTVSWYQQALGQGPQFIFQYYREEENGRGNFPPRFSGLQFPNYSSELNVNALELDDSALYLCASSPLSGVEAFFGQGTRLTVV.

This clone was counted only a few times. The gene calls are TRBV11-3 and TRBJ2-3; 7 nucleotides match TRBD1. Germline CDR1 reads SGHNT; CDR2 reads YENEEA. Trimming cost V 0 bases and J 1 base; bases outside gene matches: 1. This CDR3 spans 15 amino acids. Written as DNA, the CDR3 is TGTGCCAGCAGCTTAGACGGGACAGGCACAGATACGCAGTATTTT. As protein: CASSLDGTGTDTQYF.

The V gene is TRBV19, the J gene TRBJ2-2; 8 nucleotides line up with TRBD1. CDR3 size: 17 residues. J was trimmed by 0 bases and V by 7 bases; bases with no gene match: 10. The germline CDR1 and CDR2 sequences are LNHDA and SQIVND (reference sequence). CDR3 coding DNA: TGTGCCAGTATACGAGACAGGGGCCTTTCGAACACCGGGGAGCTGTTTTTT. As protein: CASIRDRGLSNTGELFF.

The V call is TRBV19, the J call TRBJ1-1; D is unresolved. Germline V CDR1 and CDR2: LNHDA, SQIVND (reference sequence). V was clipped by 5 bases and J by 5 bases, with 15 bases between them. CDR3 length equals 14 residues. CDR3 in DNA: TGTGCCAGTAGTCCCAATTCTCAGGTTACTGAAGCTTTCTTT. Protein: CASSPNSQVTEAFF.

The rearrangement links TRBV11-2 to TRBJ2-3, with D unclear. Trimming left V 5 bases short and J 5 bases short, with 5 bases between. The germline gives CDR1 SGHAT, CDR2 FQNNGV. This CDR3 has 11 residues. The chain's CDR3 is CASSVQDTQYF. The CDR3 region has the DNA TGTGCCAGCAGCGTCCAAGATACGCAGTATTTT.

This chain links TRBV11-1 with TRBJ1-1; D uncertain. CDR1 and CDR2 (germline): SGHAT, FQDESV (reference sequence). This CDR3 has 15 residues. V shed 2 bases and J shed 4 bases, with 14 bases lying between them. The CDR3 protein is CASSLYDLSSTEAFF. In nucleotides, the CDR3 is TGTGCCAGCAGCTTATATGACCTTAGCAGCACTGAAGCTTTCTTT.

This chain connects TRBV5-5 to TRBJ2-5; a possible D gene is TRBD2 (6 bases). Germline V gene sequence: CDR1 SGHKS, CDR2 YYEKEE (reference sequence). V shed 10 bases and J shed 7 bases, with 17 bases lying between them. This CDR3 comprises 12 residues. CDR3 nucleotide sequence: TGTGCCTCAGAGGGAGGCGAAGGGACCCAGTACTTC. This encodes CASEGGEGTQYF.